This T cell receptor (beta chain) stems from a study of cytomegalovirus exposure and HLA in healthy donors. Use of 60 Vbeta and 13 Jbeta primers characterized the PCR. Measured with immunoSEQ multiplex PCR; TCRdb has only the in-frame clones, and not every one. The table for this sample gives more than 140,000 clones. This CDR3 has 14 residues. Germline loops: CDR1 GTSNPN, CDR2 SVGIG (reference sequence). The V and J ends lost 4 bases and 3 bases, in that order; junction bases with no gene match: 4. Sequencing was performed on PBMCs. The chain employs TRBV30 and TRBJ2-1; 9 bases are a match to TRBD2. This sequence originates from a woman in her late teens or twenties in good health and CMV-seronegative. The CDR3 region is CAWILAGYYNEQFF. The CDR3 nucleotides are TGTGCCTGGATTCTAGCGGGATACTACAATGAGCAGTTCTTC.